This T cell receptor (beta chain) came from a study of beta chain features in type 1 diabetes. As for the study in general: Sorted cell examination encompassed approximately 110 million cells across all samples.

General study points: All four CD4+ subsets from Type 1 diabetes patients carried moderately but significantly shorter TCRB CDR3s.

CD45RO/CCR7/CD25/CD127/CD95/CD27 staining was used to isolate CD4+ naive, central memory, regulatory and stem cell-like memory cells by sorting. For this clone: Its cognate antigen is unknown.

The isolated RNA, all of it, was reverse transcribed, so expressed TCRB transcripts were what got sequenced. This table comes from immunoSEQ multiplex PCR, and its TCRdb copy is limited to in-frame clones, with some not included. The profile shows about 250,000 clones, about a tenth of them singletons. Germline-derived CDR1 and CDR2 are SGHNT and YYREEE (reference sequence). The CDR3 length is 17 residues. With V trimmed by 2 bases and J by 0 bases, 6 bases remained unmatched. The sequenced material came from naive CD4+ T cells from blood. The clonotype was recovered from a man younger than 40 with type 1 diabetes. The chain employs TRBV5-4 and TRBJ2-2, with 8 bases identical to TRBD2. The CDR3 DNA reads TGTGCCAGCAGCTTCCCTCGGGGGGGATCGAACACCGGGGAGCTGTTTTTT. It encodes CASSFPRGGSNTGELFF.